The present T cell receptor (beta chain) was sequenced within a study of OX40 agonist ivuxolimab in advanced cancers. V dropped 0 bases and J dropped 10 bases, with 19 bases sitting between them. Germline V gene data show CDR1 as MNHNS and CDR2 as SASEGT. The CDR3 is 16 residues long. The method was immunoSEQ multiplex PCR; TCRdb's version includes in-frame clones alone and lacks a portion of them. Of just under 75,000 clones in the sample, about 94% were seen once. This receptor was obtained from an adult with an advanced solid tumor such as melanoma, head and neck, liver or kidney cancer. V gene TRBV6-1 combines with J gene TRBJ1-5, with D perhaps matching TRBD1 (5 bases). The input for sequencing was CD4+ or CD8+ T cells sorted from blood, taken in a trial of the OX40 agonist ivuxolimab. CDR3: CASSEALFSGQGPQHF. The DNA of the CDR3 is TGTGCCAGCAGTGAAGCGCTGTTTTCTGGGCAGGGACCCCAGCATTTT.